The next 17 T cell receptor beta chains were all read from a single sample in a study of control samples from healthy donors and cancer patients. Sequencing used immunoSEQ multiplex PCR; TCRdb keeps in-frame clones, though not all of them. The sample yields 100,000 to 150,000 clones, roughly 92% seen once. The sample consisted of blood. The receptors here all came from a man in his late teens or twenties in good health.

The chain combines TRBV3-1 (or the pseudogene TRBV3-2) with TRBJ1-5; D unclear. V was cut by 4 bases and J by 0 bases, with 7 bases left in between. Germline CDR1 LGHDT, CDR2 YNNKEL (reference sequence). The CDR3 contains 14 residues. CDR3 DNA sequence: TGTGCCAGCAGCCCTTATAATAGCAATCAGCCCCAGCATTTT. Translating gives CASSPYNSNQPQHF.

The gene calls are TRBV11-3 and TRBJ1-2, with D unclear. The CDR3 has 13 amino acids. V lost 8 bases and J 8 bases, leaving 18 bases between the germline ends. CDR1 and CDR2 (germline): SGHNT, YENEEA. CDR3 amino acids: CASRSIGPGGYTF. DNA for the CDR3: TGTGCCAGCCGCAGCATTGGGCCGGGCGGCTACACCTTC. The full variable domain, completed using reference TRBV11-3 and TRBJ1-2, is EAGVVQSPRYKIIEKKQPVAFWCNPISGHNTLYWYLQNLGQGPELLIRYENEEAVDDSQLPKDRFSAERLKGVDSTLKIQPAELGDSAVYLCASRSIGPGGYTFGSGTRLTVV.

The chain uses TRBV5-1 and TRBJ2-3; possible D gene TRBD2, 5 bases. V was trimmed by 0 bases and J by 2 bases, leaving 19 bases between them. The CDR3 length is 18 residues. Germline CDR1 SGHRS, CDR2 YFSETQ. The CDR3 region has the DNA TGCGCCAGCAGCTTGGTCCCCCGGAGGAGTACCTCCACAGATACGCAGTATTTT. Residues: CASSLVPRRSTSTDTQYF.

V usage is TRBV29-1 and J usage is TRBJ2-1, with TRBD2 identical over 7 bases. The CDR3 consists of 16 residues. The V gene's germline CDR1 is SQVTM and CDR2 ANQGSEA. Trimming cost V 1 base and J 1 base; bases outside gene matches: 7. In nucleotides, the CDR3 is TGCAGCGTTGAAGGGGGTCTAGCGGTTTCCTACAATGAGCAGTTCTTC. Its translation is CSVEGGLAVSYNEQFF.

V gene TRBV4-1 combines with J gene TRBJ1-6; 9 positions agree with TRBD1. V dropped 5 bases and J dropped 7; count of bases not matched to a gene: 6. Per the germline V gene, CDR1 is MGHRA and CDR2 is YSYEKL. CDR3 length: 15 residues. CDR3 nucleotides: TGCGCCAGCAGCGAAAAGGACAGGGGAAATTCACCCCTCCACTTT. Its protein product is CASSEKDRGNSPLHF.

This clone was seen once. J is TRBJ2-7 and V is TRBV13, with D perhaps TRBD2 (5 bases). Germline V lookup: CDR1 PRHDT, CDR2 FYEKMQ (reference sequence). The CDR3 is 12 residues long. Trimming removed 2 bases from V and 9 bases from J, with 11 bases in between. The CDR3 DNA follows: TGTGCCAGCAGCTTACAGAGGGATTTGCAGTACTTC. Translated: CASSLQRDLQYF.

CDR3 sequence: CASSVEANTEAFF. The DNA of the CDR3 is TGTGCCAGCAGCGTAGAGGCCAACACTGAAGCTTTCTTT. V usage is TRBV9 and J usage is TRBJ1-1; D gene ambiguous. The CDR3 totals 13 residues. V was shortened by 0 bases and J by 2 bases, with 5 bases between the two germline ends. From germline, CDR1 is SGDLS and CDR2 YYNGEE.

This clone was seen a single time. The chain links TRBV5-1 to TRBJ2-2, with a possible D match to TRBD2 (6 bases). The V and J ends lost 0 bases and 6 bases respectively, with 15 bases between them. The CDR3 sequence is 16 residues long. The germline V gene encodes CDR1 SGHRS and CDR2 YFSETQ. The CDR3, as DNA: TGCGCCAGCAGCTTGGGAGGAGGGCCCATGGCCGGGGAGCTGTTTTTT. It codes for CASSLGGGPMAGELFF. Based on the CDR3 plus reference TRBV5-1 and TRBJ2-2, the full variable domain is KAGVTQTPRYLIKTRGQQVTLSCSPISGHRSVSWYQQTPGQGLQFLFEYFSETQRNKGNFPGRFSGRQFSNSRSEMNVSTLELGDSALYLCASSLGGGPMAGELFFGEGSRLTVL.

The chain carries TRBV19 and TRBJ1-5; the match to TRBD1 covers 7 bases. Germline-derived CDR1 and CDR2 are LNHDA and SQIVND (reference sequence). The length of the CDR3 is 14 residues. The ends lost 4 bases at V and 6 bases at J; junction bases unmatched: 6. As DNA, the CDR3 is TGTGCCAGTAGTAAACAGGGGAAGGGTCAGCCCCAGCATTTT. Amino acids: CASSKQGKGQPQHF.

V and J are TRBV6-6 and TRBJ1-1, with 9 positions matching TRBD1. The CDR3 runs 11 residues. V shed 6 bases, J shed 11 bases, and the junction held 4 bases outside the gene matches. Germline V gene sequence: CDR1 MNHNY, CDR2 SVGAGI (reference sequence). The CDR3: CASSLGQGAFF. The DNA for the CDR3 is TGTGCCAGCAGCCTGGGACAGGGCGCTTTCTTT.

The chain recombines TRBV14 with TRBJ1-5; a weak D match, TRBD1 (6 bases). Between the trimmed V and J ends, which lost 0 bases and 4 bases, there was a span of 13 bases. Germline CDR1 and CDR2: SGHDN and FVKESK. The CDR3 consists of 16 residues. DNA of the CDR3: TGTGCCAGCAGCCAAGATGAGGGGGAAAGGAATCAGCCCCAGCATTTT. It codes for CASSQDEGERNQPQHF.

The V gene is TRBV2, the J gene TRBJ1-6, with 9 bases identical to TRBD1. The V gene end was trimmed by 3 bases and the J gene end by 8 bases; junction bases not matched to a gene: 5. Germline CDR1 SNHLY, CDR2 FYNNEI. The CDR3 is 15 residues long. CDR3 nucleotide sequence: TGTGCCAGCAGTGAGAGACAGGGGGTCGATTCACCCCTCCACTTT. Encoded protein: CASSERQGVDSPLHF.

J is TRBJ2-7 and V is TRBV9; D possibly matches TRBD1 or TRBD2 (5 bases each). V was clipped by 4 bases and J by 1 base, with 12 bases between them. CDR3 length: 14 residues. Germline V gene data show CDR1 as SGDLS and CDR2 as YYNGEE. CDR3 residues: CASSTRDGSYEQYF. The CDR3 nucleotides read TGTGCCAGCAGCACCCGGGACGGATCCTACGAGCAGTACTTC.

This chain connects TRBV2 to TRBJ1-6; 7 bases map to TRBD1. CDR1 is SNHLY and CDR2 is FYNNEI in the germline V gene. The trim removed 5 bases at V and 9 bases at J, leaving 10 bases unmatched. This CDR3 is built from 15 residues. The CDR3 nucleotides are TGTGCCAGCAGTCTCGAGACAGGGATTGGTTCACCCCTCCACTTT. Protein sequence: CASSLETGIGSPLHF. The complete variable domain, with remaining parts taken from reference TRBV2 and TRBJ1-6, reads EPEVTQTPSHQVTQMGQEVILRCVPISNHLYFYWYRQILGQKVEFLVSFYNNEISEKSEIFDDQFSVERPDGSNFTLKIRSTKLEDSAMYFCASSLETGIGSPLHFGNGTRLTVT.

V usage is TRBV10-3 and J usage is TRBJ1-2; the D gene is possibly TRBD1 (6 bases). The germline gives CDR1 ENHRY, CDR2 SYGVKD. The CDR3 totals 14 residues. V was trimmed by 3 bases and J by 8 bases, leaving 16 bases between them. As DNA, the CDR3 is TGTGCCATCAGTGAAGGCTCACAGGGCGGGGGCTACACCTTC. Protein product: CAISEGSQGGGYTF.

V gene TRBV3-1 (or the pseudogene TRBV3-2) combines with J gene TRBJ1-4; D gene unclear. The V gene's germline CDR1 is LGHDT and CDR2 YNNKEL (reference sequence). CDR3 length: 12 residues. V was trimmed by 5 bases and J by 4 bases, leaving 5 bases between them. Here the CDR3 reads CASSGSNEKLFF. CDR3 DNA sequence: TGTGCCAGCAGCGGGAGTAATGAAAAACTGTTTTTT.

The chain carries TRBV30 and TRBJ1-4, with D maybe TRBD1 (5 bases). Germline assignment: CDR1 GTSNPN and CDR2 SVGIG (reference sequence). The V gene lost 0 bases and the J gene lost 7 bases, with 9 bases spanning the gap. The CDR3 totals 13 residues. In DNA form, the CDR3 reads TGTGCCTGGAGTGTAGGAGGGGCTGAAAAACTGTTTTTT. Its protein product is CAWSVGGAEKLFF. Drawing the rest from reference TRBV30 and TRBJ1-4, the complete variable domain is SQTIHQWPATLVQPVGSPLSLECTVEGTSNPNLYWYRQAAGRGLQLLFYSVGIGQISSEVPQNLSASRPQDRQFILSSKKLLLSDSGFYLCAWSVGGAEKLFFGSGTQLSVL.